The 25 T cell receptor beta chains below come from one sample, sequenced in a study of cytomegalovirus exposure and HLA in healthy donors. The study ran its PCR with 60 Vbeta and 13 Jbeta primers. Using immunoSEQ multiplex PCR, the repertoire was profiled, and TCRdb retains in-frame clones only, with some absent. The sample consists of about 130,000 clones, roughly 84% of them appearing once. Sequences were obtained from PBMCs. Receptors originate from a boy between 10 and 17 years old in good health and CMV-seronegative.

The chain links TRBV5-1 to TRBJ2-1; TRBD1 matches 9 bases. Trimming at V came to 4 bases and at J to 4 bases, leaving 9 bases not matched to a gene. Germline V gene lookup returns CDR1 SGHRS and CDR2 YFSETQ. The CDR3 spans 16 residues. The CDR3 DNA reads TGCGCCAGCAGCCCGTTACCGGGACAGGGTTACAATGAGCAGTTCTTC. It is translated as CASSPLPGQGYNEQFF.

Turning to this clone: The sample holds other DNA sequences that translate to the same CDR3. The chain employs TRBV5-1 and TRBJ1-1; 7 bases line up with TRBD1. The V segment lost 0 bases and the J segment 1 base; nucleotides outside the gene matches: 3. Germline CDR1 reads SGHRS; CDR2 reads YFSETQ. CDR3 size: 15 residues. The CDR3 DNA reads as TGCGCCAGCAGCTTGGAAACAGGGGCGAACACTGAAGCTTTCTTT. Translated: CASSLETGANTEAFF.

This clone was counted once. This chain uses TRBV27 with TRBJ2-7, with D possibly being TRBD1 (5 bases). This CDR3 has 14 residues. Germline V gene lookup returns CDR1 MNHEY and CDR2 SMNVEV (reference sequence). V gave up 4 bases and J gave up 5 bases, with 15 bases separating them. The CDR3 DNA reads as TGTGCCAGCAGTTCCCTCCAGACAGTCAACGAGCAGTACTTC. It codes for CASSSLQTVNEQYF.

As DNA, the CDR3 is TGTGCCAGCAGCATCTCTAGCTACAATGAGCAGTTCTTC. This sequence encodes CASSISSYNEQFF. V usage is TRBV9 and J usage is TRBJ2-1, with D unclear. The CDR3 has 13 residues. Germline CDR1 and CDR2: SGDLS and YYNGEE. V was shortened by 4 bases and J by 3 bases, with 8 bases between the two germline ends.

J is TRBJ2-1 and V is TRBV27, with 8 bases that match TRBD2. The germline V gene has CDR1 MNHEY and CDR2 SMNVEV (reference sequence). V was pared by 3 bases and J by 5 bases, with 21 bases of the junction left unmatched. The CDR3 consists of 20 residues. CDR3 loop: CASSLLGAASGLGKHNEQFF. The CDR3 DNA follows: TGTGCCAGCAGTTTGTTGGGCGCGGCCTCGGGACTAGGTAAACACAATGAGCAGTTCTTC.

The genes are TRBV6-5 and TRBJ2-3; 8 nucleotides match TRBD2. The CDR3 sequence is 16 residues long. With 0 bases clipped from V and 4 bases from J, the junction kept 6 bases outside the gene matches. Germline V CDR1 and CDR2: MNHEY, SVGAGI. CDR3 sequence (DNA): TGTGCCAGCAGTTACTCGCGGACTAGCTTCCCAGATACGCAGTATTTT. Translating it yields CASSYSRTSFPDTQYF.

V is TRBV29-1 and J is TRBJ2-3; D call uncertain. The V gene lost 4 bases and the J gene lost 5 bases, with 7 bases spanning the gap. The CDR3 length is 11 residues. CDR1 is SQVTM, CDR2 ANQGSEA, per germline. CDR3 in amino acids: CSVVTGDTQYF. CDR3 nucleotides: TGCAGCGTTGTAACCGGAGATACGCAGTATTTT.

The gene calls are TRBV7-8 and TRBJ1-4; maybe TRBD1 (6 bases). CDR1 is SGHVS and CDR2 is FQNEAQ in the germline V gene. The V and J ends lost 2 bases and 10 bases respectively, with 14 bases between them. CDR3 length equals 14 residues. DNA for the CDR3: TGTGCCAGCAGCTTATGGGGGCGGGAGGGAAAACTGTTTTTT. Protein sequence: CASSLWGREGKLFF.

The V gene is TRBV2, the J gene TRBJ2-7; 8 nucleotides line up with TRBD1. Trimming at V came to 4 bases and at J to 2 bases, leaving 19 bases not matched to a gene. Germline V gene sequence: CDR1 SNHLY, CDR2 FYNNEI. CDR3 length: 19 amino acids. In DNA form, the CDR3 reads TGTGCCAGCAGTGTGGGGGAAGGACAGGGTCTGTTGGGGCCCTACGAGCAGTACTTC. It encodes CASSVGEGQGLLGPYEQYF.

The CDR3 loop is CASSTLGGNTIYF. CDR3 DNA: TGTGCCAGCAGCACTCTAGGAGGAAACACCATATATTTT. This chain connects TRBV9 to TRBJ1-3; D not resolved. The CDR3 covers 13 residues. The ends were cut back, 4 bases at V and 4 bases at J, with 9 bases in the middle. CDR1 SGDLS and CDR2 YYNGEE come from the germline V gene. Supplemented by reference TRBV9 and TRBJ1-3, the full variable domain reads DSGVTQTPKHLITATGQRVTLRCSPRSGDLSVYWYQQSLDQGLQFLIQYYNGEERAKGNILERFSAQQFPDLHSELNLSSLELGDSALYFCASSTLGGNTIYFGEGSWLTVV.

This clone has only one observation. CDR3 nucleotides: TGTGCCAGCAGTTACGTCGGACAGGGAAACTATGGCTACACCTTC. Translating gives CASSYVGQGNYGYTF. The rearrangement joins TRBV27 to TRBJ1-2; 8 bases agree with TRBD1. The junction had 6 bases not matched to a gene; V was cut back by 4 bases and J by 2 bases. CDR1 and CDR2 from the germline V gene are MNHEY and SMNVEV (reference sequence). The CDR3 contains 15 residues.

The genes are TRBV4-1 and TRBJ1-3, with D possibly being TRBD1 (6 bases). This CDR3 comprises 15 residues. CDR1 and CDR2 from the germline V gene are MGHRA and YSYEKL. V lost 3 bases, J lost 3 bases, and 12 bases lay in between. This chain's CDR3 is CASSQTGASGNTIYF. The CDR3 bases are TGCGCCAGCAGCCAGACAGGTGCGAGTGGAAACACCATATATTTT.

The chain couples TRBV7-9 to TRBJ2-5; perhaps TRBD2 as D (5 bases). This CDR3 is built from 16 residues. The V end was cut by 2 bases, the J end by 2 bases, with 15 bases between. Germline values: CDR1 SEHNR, CDR2 FQNEAQ (reference sequence). In nucleotides, the CDR3 is TGTGCCAGCAGCTTAAGCGAGGGAATTCGACAAGAGACCCAGTACTTC. It codes for CASSLSEGIRQETQYF.

The CDR3 sequence: CASSLGGGEAFF. The CDR3 DNA is TGTGCCAGCAGTCTCGGGGGGGGTGAAGCTTTCTTT. The genes are TRBV7-2 and TRBJ1-1; the D gene is possibly TRBD1 (5 bases). The CDR3 is made up of 12 amino acids. The V gene's germline CDR1 is SGHTA and CDR2 FQGNSA. V dropped 6 bases and J dropped 7 bases, with 12 bases sitting between them.

V and J are TRBV7-8 and TRBJ1-2, with 7 bases lining up with TRBD1. The V gene's germline CDR1 is SGHVS and CDR2 FQNEAQ. There are 17 residues in the CDR3. V was clipped by 0 bases and J by 2 bases; unmatched bases: 9. The CDR3 DNA reads TGTGCCAGCAGCTTAGCGGGTACGGGACAGAAAAACTATGGCTACACCTTC. Translation: CASSLAGTGQKNYGYTF. Variable domain in full (rest from reference TRBV7-8 and TRBJ1-2): GAGVSQSPRYKVAKRGQDVALRCDPISGHVSLFWYQQALGQGPEFLTYFQNEAQLDKSGLPSDRFFAERPEGSVSTLKIQRTQQEDSAVYLCASSLAGTGQKNYGYTFGSGTRLTVV.

The V and J genes are TRBV5-1 and TRBJ2-7, with TRBD1 as a possible D gene (6 bases). In germline, CDR1 is SGHRS, CDR2 YFSETQ. Trimming pared 0 bases from V and 7 bases from J, leaving 17 bases between. The length of the CDR3 is 15 residues. The CDR3 spells CASSLGFRDNREQYF. CDR3 in DNA: TGCGCCAGCAGCTTGGGGTTCCGGGACAATCGTGAGCAGTACTTC. Drawing the rest from reference TRBV5-1 and TRBJ2-7, the complete variable domain is KAGVTQTPRYLIKTRGQQVTLSCSPISGHRSVSWYQQTPGQGLQFLFEYFSETQRNKGNFPGRFSGRQFSNSRSEMNVSTLELGDSALYLCASSLGFRDNREQYFGPGTRLTVT.

This chain connects TRBV7-8 to TRBJ1-1; D ambiguous. V dropped 5 bases and J dropped 4 bases, with 14 bases sitting between them. In germline, CDR1 is SGHVS, CDR2 FQNEAQ. The CDR3 loop spans 14 amino acids. In DNA form, the CDR3 reads TGTGCCAGCAGCCGGTCGGGATATGGCACTGAAGCTTTCTTT. This translates into CASSRSGYGTEAFF.

The chain has TRBV30 and TRBJ1-1; TRBD1 matches at 12 bases. The V segment lost 0 bases and the J segment 0 bases; nucleotides outside the gene matches: 11. Germline loops: CDR1 GTSNPN, CDR2 SVGIG (reference sequence). The CDR3 totals 19 residues. The CDR3 loop is CAWSVPGQGAFFMNTEAFF. The CDR3 nucleotides read TGTGCCTGGAGTGTACCGGGACAGGGGGCCTTTTTCATGAACACTGAAGCTTTCTTT.

The J gene is TRBJ2-1, the V gene TRBV4-3, with TRBD2 identical over 11 bases. CDR1 and CDR2 (germline): LGHNA, YSLEER. This CDR3 has 19 residues. J was trimmed by 0 bases and V by 4 bases; bases with no gene match: 11. The CDR3 bases are TGCGCCAGCAGCCCACCGGCTAGCGGGGGGCTCAGCTCCTACAATGAGCAGTTCTTC. Translation: CASSPPASGGLSSYNEQFF.

The rearrangement uses TRBV18 and TRBJ1-1; no firm D call. The CDR3 consists of 14 residues. Germline CDR1 KGHSH, CDR2 LQKENI. V was clipped by 0 bases and J by 9 bases, with 14 bases between them. The CDR3 coding sequence is TGTGCCAGCTCACCACCGGAGACAAGGGAGAAAGCTTTCTTT. Translating it yields CASSPPETREKAFF. Full variable domain (outside the CDR3, taken from reference TRBV18 and TRBJ1-1): NAGVMQNPRHLVRRRGQEARLRCSPMKGHSHVYWYRQLPEEGLKFMVYLQKENIIDESGMPKERFSAEFPKEGPSILRIQQVVRGDSAAYFCASSPPETREKAFFGQGTRLTVV.

With respect to this clone: The junction differs from germline at one of its ends, possibly a read error. The gene calls are TRBV6-5 and TRBJ2-5; 8 bases fit TRBD1. Germline assignment: CDR1 MNHEY and CDR2 SVGAGI. The CDR3 consists of 14 residues. CDR3 bases: TGTGTCAGCAGTTTCGGGACAGGACAAGAGACCCAGTACTTC. Translation: CVSSFGTGQETQYF.

The chain employs TRBV30 and TRBJ2-1; possibly TRBD2 for D (6 bases). The V and J ends lost 5 bases and 4 bases respectively, with 12 bases between them. From germline, CDR1 is GTSNPN and CDR2 SVGIG (reference sequence). The CDR3 contains 13 residues. DNA for the CDR3: TGTGCCTGGGTCCGGGACTCTTACAATGAGCAGTTCTTC. Its translation is CAWVRDSYNEQFF.

The chain is built from TRBV11-2 and TRBJ2-5; D might be TRBD1 (5 bases). CDR3 length: 13 amino acids. CDR1 and CDR2 from the germline V gene are SGHAT and FQNNGV. V lost 4 bases, J lost 4 bases, and 10 bases lay in between. In nucleotides, the CDR3 is TGTGCCAGCAGCTGGGGCGGCAGAGAGACCCAGTACTTC. It is translated as CASSWGGRETQYF. The variable domain in full, completed from reference TRBV11-2 and TRBJ2-5, reads EAGVAQSPRYKIIEKRQSVAFWCNPISGHATLYWYQQILGQGPKLLIQFQNNGVVDDSQLPKDRFSAERLKGVDSTLKIQPAKLEDSAVYLCASSWGGRETQYFGPGTRLLVL.

This clone was counted between two and nine times. The V gene is TRBV25-1, the J gene TRBJ1-1; unclear D gene. Trimming shortened V by 6 bases and J by 6 bases, and 14 bases separated the two germline ends. This CDR3 spans 13 amino acids. Germline CDR1 and CDR2: MGHDK and SYGVNS. CDR3 nucleotide sequence: TGTGCCAGCAGGGTCAGTGAAGTCGCTGAAGCTTTCTTT. Translated, it gives CASRVSEVAEAFF.

The chain joins TRBV19 to TRBJ2-4; TRBD2 matches at 13 bases. J was trimmed by 7 bases and V by 4 bases; bases with no gene match: 4. The CDR3 runs to 15 residues. Germline V CDR1 and CDR2: LNHDA, SQIVND (reference sequence). In DNA, the CDR3 is TGTGCCAGTAGTAGGGGACTAGCGGGACTGAACATTCAGTACTTC. Translation: CASSRGLAGLNIQYF.